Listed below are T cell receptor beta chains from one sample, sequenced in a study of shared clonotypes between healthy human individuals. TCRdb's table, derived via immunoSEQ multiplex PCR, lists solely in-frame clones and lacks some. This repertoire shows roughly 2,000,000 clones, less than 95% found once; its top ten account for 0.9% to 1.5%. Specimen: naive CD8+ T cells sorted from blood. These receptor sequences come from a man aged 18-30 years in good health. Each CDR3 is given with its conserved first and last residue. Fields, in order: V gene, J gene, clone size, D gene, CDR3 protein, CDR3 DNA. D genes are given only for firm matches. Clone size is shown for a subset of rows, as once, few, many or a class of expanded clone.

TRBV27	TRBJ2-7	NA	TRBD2	CASSLSGEGLVTYEQYF	TGTGCCAGCAGTTTATCAGGGGAGGGACTAGTAACCTACGAGCAGTACTTC
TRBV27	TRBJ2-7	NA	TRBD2	CASSPSGLAGREQYF	TGTGCCAGCAGTCCCAGTGGGCTAGCGGGTCGCGAGCAGTACTTC
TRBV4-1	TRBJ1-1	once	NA	CASWQGAEAFF	TGCGCCAGCTGGCAAGGGGCTGAAGCTTTCTTT
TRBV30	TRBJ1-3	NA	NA	CAWSVSAGDTIYF	TGTGCCTGGAGTGTATCCGCCGGAGACACCATATATTTT
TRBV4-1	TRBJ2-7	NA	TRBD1	CASSQDVERTGNHEQYF	TGCGCCAGCAGCCAAGATGTAGAGCGGACAGGGAACCACGAGCAGTACTTC
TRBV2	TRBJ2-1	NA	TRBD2	CASGTSGAYNEQFF	TGTGCCAGCGGAACTAGCGGGGCCTACAATGAGCAGTTCTTC
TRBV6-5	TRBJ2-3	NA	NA	CASAWRGTDTQYF	TGTGCCAGCGCGTGGCGGGGCACAGATACGCAGTATTTT
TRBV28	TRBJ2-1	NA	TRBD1	CASSTFGQGGQQFF	TGTGCCAGCAGTACATTCGGACAGGGTGGTCAGCAGTTCTTC
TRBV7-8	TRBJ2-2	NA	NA	CASSFIQGPTGELFF	TGTGCCAGCAGCTTTATACAGGGCCCCACCGGGGAGCTGTTTTTT
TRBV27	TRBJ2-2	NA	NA	CASSFMGPGELFF	TGTGCCAGCAGTTTTATGGGACCCGGGGAGCTGTTTTTT
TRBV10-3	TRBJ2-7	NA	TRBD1	CATNTGGSYEQYF	TGTGCCACGAACACAGGGGGCTCCTACGAGCAGTACTTC
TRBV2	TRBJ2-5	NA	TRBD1	CASYTNRIIRDRGLLETQYF	TGTGCCTCCTACACCAACCGGATTATTAGGGACAGGGGGCTGTTAGAGACCCAGTACTTC
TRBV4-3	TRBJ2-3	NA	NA	CASSQELSGTLSTDTQYF	TGCGCCAGCAGCCAAGAGCTATCCGGGACCTTAAGCACAGATACGCAGTATTTT
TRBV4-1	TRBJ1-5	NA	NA	CASSLTENNQPQHF	TGCGCCAGCAGCCTGACAGAGAACAATCAGCCCCAGCATTTT
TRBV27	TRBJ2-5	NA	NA	CASSPDGGPVETQYF	TGTGCCAGCAGTCCGGACGGCGGGCCGGTGGAGACCCAGTACTTC
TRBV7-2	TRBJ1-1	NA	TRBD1	CASSLPGQGRAFF	TGTGCCAGCAGCTTACCTGGACAGGGTAGGGCTTTCTTT
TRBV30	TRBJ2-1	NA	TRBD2	CAWSVERELYNEQFF	TGTGCCTGGAGTGTAGAGCGGGAGTTGTACAATGAGCAGTTCTTC
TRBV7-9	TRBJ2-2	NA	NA	CASSLTRGGHTGELFF	TGTGCCAGCAGCTTAACCCGTGGGGGGCACACCGGGGAGCTGTTTTTT
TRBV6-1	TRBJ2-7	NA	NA	CASSHNREQYF	TGTGCCAGCAGCCATAATCGCGAGCAGTACTTC
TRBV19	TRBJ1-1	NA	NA	CASSPAMVGRINTEAFF	TGTGCCAGTAGTCCAGCAATGGTCGGACGGATTAACACTGAAGCTTTCTTT
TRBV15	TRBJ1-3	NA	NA	CATSREAGLSNTIYF	TGTGCCACCAGCAGGGAGGCCGGGTTATCAAACACCATATATTTT
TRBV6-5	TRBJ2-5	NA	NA	CASNPSSAFQETQYF	TGTGCCAGCAACCCCAGCAGTGCCTTCCAAGAGACCCAGTACTTC
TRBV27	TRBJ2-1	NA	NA	CASSQGNEQFF	TGTGCCAGCAGCCAAGGTAATGAGCAGTTCTTC
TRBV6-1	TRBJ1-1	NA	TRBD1	CASIDRGLFGTEAFF	TGTGCCAGCATTGACAGGGGGCTATTTGGCACTGAAGCTTTCTTT
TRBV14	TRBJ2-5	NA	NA	CASSQVPRHLQETQYF	TGTGCCAGCAGCCAAGTCCCGAGGCACCTCCAAGAGACCCAGTACTTC
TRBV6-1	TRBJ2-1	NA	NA	CASIRVSGSYNEQFF	TGTGCCAGCATCAGGGTCTCGGGGTCCTACAATGAGCAGTTCTTC
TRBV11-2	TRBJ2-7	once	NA	CASSQGLGNYEQYF	TGTGCCAGCAGCCAGGGACTGGGGAATTACGAGCAGTACTTC
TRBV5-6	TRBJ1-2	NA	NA	CASSLAAGKNYGYTF	TGTGCCAGCAGCTTGGCGGCAGGGAAAAACTATGGCTACACCTTC
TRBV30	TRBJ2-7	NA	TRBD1	CAWSVLGQGYEQYF	TGTGCCTGGAGTGTATTGGGACAGGGTTACGAGCAATACTTC
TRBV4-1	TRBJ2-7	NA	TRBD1	CASSQASGTASYEQYF	TGCGCCAGCAGCCAGGCCTCCGGGACAGCGTCCTACGAGCAGTACTTC
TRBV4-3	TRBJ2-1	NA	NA	CASSQELGVDEQFF	TGCGCCAGCAGCCAAGAGCTAGGGGTGGATGAGCAGTTCTTC
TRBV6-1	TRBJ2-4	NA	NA	CASSEGGGPLENIQYF	TGTGCCAGCAGTGAAGGAGGGGGTCCCCTGGAAAACATTCAGTACTTC
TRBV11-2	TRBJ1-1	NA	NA	CASSLGAGYTEAFF	TGTGCCAGCAGCTTAGGGGCAGGGTACACTGAAGCTTTCTTT